These 31 T cell receptor beta chains came from one sample sequenced in a study of CXCR3-negative and CXCR3-positive naive CD8 T cells. Points from the study as a whole: CXCR3-positive naive cells had more hydrophobic TRB CDR3s than CXCR3-negative naive cells.

Antigens for these TCRs are unknown. UMI-labeled TRB cDNA libraries were prepared by 5' RACE. Following a re-call of the 5' RACE reads, TCRdb has one entry per CDR3 protein and lacks DNA. This listing includes tens of thousands of distinct CDR3 sequences. The sample consisted of naive CXCR3+ CD8+ T cells from blood. Noted subset: CD45RO-CCR7+CD27+CD95- naive CD8+ T cells expressing CXCR3 (TNR3+). The receptor source for this set is a human donor in good health. Some clones in this sample may be carry-over from other donors' samples.

V usage is TRBV29-1 and J usage is TRBJ1-2; TCRdb's D call, TRBD1, is unchecked because there is no DNA. Germline CDR1 reads SQVTM; CDR2 reads ANQGSEA. The length of the CDR3 is 11 residues. The CDR3 reads CSVEGAYGYTF.

Its frequency marks this clonotype as medium-sized. The chain is built from TRBV7-6 and TRBJ2-1; lacking DNA, the TRBD2 call made by TCRdb goes unchecked. CDR1 and CDR2 (germline): SGHVS, FNYEAQ. The CDR3 is 15 residues long. The chain's CDR3 is CASSLAEGTNNEQFF.

V usage is TRBV15 and J usage is TRBJ1-6; TCRdb reports TRBD1, a call that lacks DNA to check it against. This CDR3 has 15 amino acids. Germline CDR1 LNHNV, CDR2 YYDKDF (reference sequence). CDR3 sequence: CATSMWGQGESPLHF.

The gene calls are TRBV7-9 and TRBJ1-6. The CDR3 is 12 residues long. CDR1 is SEHNR and CDR2 is FQNEAQ in the germline V gene (reference sequence). The CDR3 loop reads CASSLGGSPLHF.

The chain uses TRBV29-1 and TRBJ2-1; checking the TCRdb D call of TRBD1 is not possible without DNA. CDR1 and CDR2 (germline): SQVTM, ANQGSEA. This CDR3 comprises 15 residues. CDR3 region: CSVEDPGSLYNEQFF.

This chain uses TRBV29-1 with TRBJ2-1; the D gene TCRdb calls, TRBD1, cannot be checked with no DNA. This CDR3 is built from 14 residues. Per the germline V gene, CDR1 is SQVTM and CDR2 is ANQGSEA. This CDR3 reads CSGEAGVSYNEQFF.

Its frequency marks this clonotype as medium-sized. This chain joins TRBV29-1 and TRBJ2-4. The germline V gene has CDR1 SQVTM and CDR2 ANQGSEA. The CDR3 is 15 amino acids. The CDR3 sequence: CSVEEGFLAKNIQYF.

V usage is TRBV25-1 and J usage is TRBJ2-7; TCRdb designates TRBD1, a call that cannot be tested without DNA. The CDR3 totals 16 residues. Germline-derived CDR1 and CDR2 are MGHDK and SYGVNS. The CDR3 loop is CASSGVAGQGYYEQYF.

The genes are TRBV6-4 and TRBJ2-1; TCRdb selects TRBD2, and the lack of DNA leaves this call unchecked. CDR3 length: 15 amino acids. Germline V gene lookup returns CDR1 MRHNA and CDR2 SNTAGT. This CDR3 reads CASSATSGAYNEQFF.

This chain links TRBV7-2 with TRBJ1-1; without DNA, the TCRdb call of TRBD1 cannot be checked. The CDR3 sequence is 19 residues long. Germline values: CDR1 SGHTA, CDR2 FQGNSA. The CDR3 is CASSLVVGTGLGMNTEAFF. The full variable domain, its missing parts supplied by reference TRBV7-2 and TRBJ1-1, is GAGVSQSPSNKVTEKGKDVELRCDPISGHTALYWYRQSLGQGLEFLIYFQGNSAPDKSGLPSDRFSAERTGGSVSTLTIQRTQQEDSAVYLCASSLVVGTGLGMNTEAFFGQGTRLTVV.

The chain joins TRBV9 to TRBJ1-1. CDR1 SGDLS and CDR2 YYNGEE come from the germline V gene. The CDR3 sequence is 14 residues long. CDR3 protein: CASSAEASSSEAFF.

J is TRBJ2-1 and V is TRBV20-1; the TCRdb call, TRBD2, lacks DNA for checking. The CDR3 runs to 13 residues. Germline values: CDR1 DFQATT, CDR2 SNEGSKA (reference sequence). CDR3: CSAREEGDNEQSF.

CDR3 in amino acids: CASSTVENTDTQYF. The rearrangement joins TRBV5-8 to TRBJ2-3. Germline values: CDR1 SGHTS, CDR2 YDEGEE. The CDR3 has 14 amino acids.

The chain is built from TRBV25-1 and TRBJ2-2. Germline assignment: CDR1 MGHDK and CDR2 SYGVNS. CDR3 length equals 12 residues. CDR3 loop: CASSVDHQELFF.

This chain links TRBV2 with TRBJ2-3. CDR1 is SNHLY, CDR2 FYNNEI, per germline. The CDR3 is made up of 15 amino acids. Here the CDR3 reads CASSEGHSYTDTQYF. Variable domain in full (rest from reference TRBV2 and TRBJ2-3): EPEVTQTPSHQVTQMGQEVILRCVPISNHLYFYWYRQILGQKVEFLVSFYNNEISEKSEIFDDQFSVERPDGSNFTLKIRSTKLEDSAMYFCASSEGHSYTDTQYFGPGTRLTVL.

The chain has TRBV20-1 and TRBJ2-1; TCRdb lists TRBD1, though no DNA is available to test this call. The CDR3 length is 15 residues. The germline V gene encodes CDR1 DFQATT and CDR2 SNEGSKA (reference sequence). CDR3 sequence: CSARALGSSYNEQFF.

This sequence joins TRBV6-1 and TRBJ1-1. CDR3 length: 15 residues. In germline, CDR1 is MNHNS, CDR2 SASEGT. Here the CDR3 reads CASSEEGNPFTEAFF.

The V call is TRBV4-2, the J call TRBJ2-2; without DNA, the TCRdb call of TRBD2 cannot be checked. In germline, CDR1 is LGHNA, CDR2 YNFKEQ. The CDR3 length is 17 residues. The CDR3 protein is CASSQFLDVGGTGELFF.

The rearrangement uses TRBV7-9 and TRBJ1-1. Germline CDR1 reads SEHNR; CDR2 reads FQNEAQ (reference sequence). This CDR3 contains 14 residues. The CDR3 loop reads CASSLGSAGTEAFF. Variable domain in full (rest from reference TRBV7-9 and TRBJ1-1): DTGVSQNPRHKITKRGQNVTFRCDPISEHNRLYWYRQTLGQGPEFLTYFQNEAQLEKSRLLSDRFSAERPKGSFSTLEIQRTEQGDSAMYLCASSLGSAGTEAFFGQGTRLTVV.

The chain joins TRBV10-3 to TRBJ1-5; without DNA, the TCRdb call of TRBD1 cannot be checked. CDR3 length equals 13 residues. Germline CDR1 and CDR2: ENHRY and SYGVKD. CDR3 in amino acids: CAIRTGGNQPQHF.

The chain joins TRBV29-1 to TRBJ2-1; checking the TCRdb D call of TRBD2 is not possible without DNA. The CDR3 extends over 19 amino acids. The germline gives CDR1 SQVTM, CDR2 ANQGSEA. CDR3 sequence reads: CSVGSGGLASDYRYNEQFF.

V and J are TRBV29-1 and TRBJ1-1; no DNA is available, so the TRBD1 call from TCRdb remains unchecked. The CDR3 extends over 13 amino acids. Germline V gene sequence: CDR1 SQVTM, CDR2 ANQGSEA. The CDR3 loop is CSVEVGQGTEAFF.

The chain carries TRBV6-5 and TRBJ2-7. The germline gives CDR1 MNHEY, CDR2 SVGAGI. The length of the CDR3 is 13 residues. This chain's CDR3 is CASSYSGTYEQYF.

The CDR3 protein is CASSPRQGWAEAFF. The J gene is TRBJ1-1, the V gene TRBV14; TCRdb indicates TRBD1, and absent DNA this call remains unverified. The germline CDR1 and CDR2 sequences are SGHDN and FVKESK. The CDR3 is made up of 14 amino acids.

V gene TRBV20-1 combines with J gene TRBJ2-5; the TRBD2 assignment by TCRdb is unverifiable without DNA. The CDR3 has 20 residues. Germline V lookup: CDR1 DFQATT, CDR2 SNEGSKA (reference sequence). The CDR3 reads CSARGINERGRFSQEETQYF.

This chain uses TRBV5-1 with TRBJ1-3. The germline V gene encodes CDR1 SGHRS and CDR2 YFSETQ. CDR3 size: 15 residues. CDR3 amino acids: CASSSDRGSGNTIYF.

The chain has TRBV29-1 and TRBJ2-7. There are 16 residues in the CDR3. Germline-derived CDR1 and CDR2 are SQVTM and ANQGSEA. CDR3 residues: CSVEAHAVLGTYEQYF.

The chain couples TRBV24-1 to TRBJ2-3; TCRdb indicates TRBD1, and absent DNA this call remains unverified. Germline CDR1 is KGHDR and CDR2 is SFDVKD. The CDR3 spans 16 residues. The CDR3 loop is CATSDFLSPPADTQYF.

This rearrangement joins TRBV7-9 to TRBJ1-2. The germline CDR1 and CDR2 sequences are SEHNR and FQNEAQ (reference sequence). The length of the CDR3 is 15 residues. CDR3 amino acids: CASSFEGISFYGYTF.

The gene calls are TRBV5-1 and TRBJ1-1. The CDR3 runs to 13 residues. Germline-derived CDR1 and CDR2 are SGHRS and YFSETQ. The chain's CDR3 is CASSLAVSTEAFF.

CDR3 loop: CASSFPQGAAPNTGELFF. The chain carries TRBV6-5 and TRBJ2-2; lacking DNA, the TRBD1 call made by TCRdb goes unchecked. CDR1 and CDR2 (germline): MNHEY, SVGAGI. The CDR3 length is 18 residues.